One and the same sample provided the 2 T cell receptor beta chains below, sequenced in a study of blood T cell repertoires in COVID-19. The assay was immunoSEQ multiplex PCR, and TCRdb's table has in-frame clones only and misses some. The sample records some 240,000 clones, 75% to 90% being singletons. The sequencing input was peripheral blood. These receptors were collected from a woman aged 70 to 79 with COVID-19, enrolled during active disease.

The CDR3 here is CASTGQETEAFF. CDR3 DNA sequence: TGTGCCAGCACTGGACAGGAAACTGAAGCTTTCTTT. The rearrangement links TRBV7-9 to TRBJ1-1; 7 nucleotides align to TRBD1. Germline CDR1 SEHNR, CDR2 FQNEAQ (reference sequence). This CDR3 has 12 residues. Losses at the gene ends were 7 bases for V and 5 bases for J; bases not matched to a gene: 4. Using reference TRBV7-9 and TRBJ1-1 for the parts outside the CDR3, the full variable domain is DTGVSQNPRHKITKRGQNVTFRCDPISEHNRLYWYRQTLGQGPEFLTYFQNEAQLEKSRLLSDRFSAERPKGSFSTLEIQRTEQGDSAMYLCASTGQETEAFFGQGTRLTVV.

The chain combines TRBV6-5 with TRBJ1-2; D is perhaps TRBD1 (5 bases). This CDR3 has 14 residues. Germline V CDR1 and CDR2: MNHEY, SVGAGI. The V gene lost 2 bases and the J gene lost 3 bases, with 10 bases spanning the gap. The DNA of the CDR3 is TGTGCCAGCAGTTACGGGGGGGTGGACTATGGCTACACCTTC. Its protein is CASSYGGVDYGYTF.